Shown below are 3 T cell receptor beta chains from a single sample sequenced in a study of cytotoxic CD8 clonotypes in ibrutinib-treated CLL. Clones were read by immunoSEQ multiplex PCR, and TCRdb kept only the in-frame ones, dropping some. The repertoire holds fewer than 400,000 clones, 67% seen once, with roughly 6% in the top ten. Sequencing used PBMCs, obtained after 36 months of ibrutinib treatment. Receptors were obtained from a human donor with chronic lymphocytic leukemia.

The chain is built from TRBV28 and TRBJ2-3; D might be TRBD1 or TRBD2, each matching 5 bases. The CDR3 has 13 amino acids. With 9 bases removed from V and 2 bases from J, the gap between germline ends came to 12 bases. Germline CDR1 reads MDHEN; CDR2 reads SYDVKM. CDR3 in DNA: TGTGCCAGTGGGGGTGGGATCACAGATACGCAGTATTTT. As protein: CASGGGITDTQYF.

V gene TRBV11-2 combines with J gene TRBJ2-7; 9 bases align to TRBD2. Trimming removed 4 bases from V and 1 base from J; junction bases left unmatched: 5. Germline V gives CDR1 SGHAT, CDR2 FQNNGV. The CDR3 loop spans 15 amino acids. This chain's CDR3 is CASSSFSGSSYEQYF. In DNA form, the CDR3 reads TGTGCCAGCAGCTCATTTAGCGGGAGTTCCTACGAGCAGTACTTC.

Worth noting for this clone: Other nucleotide sequences in the sample specify the same CDR3. This chain uses TRBV29-1 with TRBJ2-7; either TRBD1 or TRBD2 may fit D (5 bases each). The ends were cut back, 1 base at V and 3 bases at J, with 10 bases in the middle. Germline V lookup: CDR1 SQVTM, CDR2 ANQGSEA. The CDR3 loop spans 13 amino acids. CDR3 sequence reads: CSVEGERGYEQYF. CDR3 DNA: TGCAGCGTTGAAGGTGAGAGGGGCTACGAGCAGTACTTC.